Each of the 25 T cell receptor beta chains below was sequenced from the same sample in a study of control samples from healthy donors and cancer patients. TCRdb's table, derived via immunoSEQ multiplex PCR, lists solely in-frame clones and lacks some. This table holds roughly 120,000 clones, roughly 91% found once. The source material was PBMCs. The receptors were gathered from a man aged 45 to 65 with head and neck cancer.

This sequence joins TRBV4-1 and TRBJ1-6; no clear D. CDR3 length: 15 residues. Trimming removed 3 bases from V and 10 bases from J, with 16 bases in between. The germline CDR1 and CDR2 sequences are MGHRA and YSYEKL. The CDR3 bases are TGCGCCAGCAGCCAGCGACACATTCTAACCTCACCCCTCCACTTT. Translating it yields CASSQRHILTSPLHF.

In this sample, this clone turned up once. The chain links TRBV7-9 to TRBJ1-1; D remains ambiguous. The CDR3 runs 16 residues. V was cut by 1 base and J by 0 bases, with 12 bases left in between. Per germline, CDR1 SEHNR and CDR2 FQNEAQ (reference sequence). The CDR3 coding sequence is TGTGCCAGCAGCTTAGGAAGTGGTCCGATGAACACTGAAGCTTTCTTT. This translates into CASSLGSGPMNTEAFF.

The V call is TRBV19, the J call TRBJ2-7, with 7 bases that match TRBD1. Trimming took 4 bases from V and 1 from J; bases not matched to a gene: 4. The V gene's germline CDR1 is LNHDA and CDR2 SQIVND (reference sequence). CDR3 length equals 14 residues. The DNA of the CDR3 is TGTGCCAGTAGTAAGGGACAGTCTTCCTACGAGCAGTACTTC. Translated: CASSKGQSSYEQYF.

The chain joins TRBV19 to TRBJ1-5; no clear D gene. V gave up 5 bases and J gave up 7 bases, with 12 bases separating them. The CDR3 has 13 amino acids. Germline-derived CDR1 and CDR2 are LNHDA and SQIVND (reference sequence). CDR3 DNA: TGTGCCAGTAGTTTTTCACGGTTACAGCCCCAGCATTTT. This translates into CASSFSRLQPQHF.

The table lists this clone with a count of one. The J gene is TRBJ1-6, the V gene TRBV9, with 9 nucleotides matching TRBD1. Germline loops: CDR1 SGDLS, CDR2 YYNGEE. The CDR3 sequence is 15 residues long. J lost 7 bases, V lost 4 bases, and 6 bases had no gene match. DNA of the CDR3: TGTGCCAGCAGCTCGGGACAGGGAGGGAATTCACCCCTCCACTTT. Translating it yields CASSSGQGGNSPLHF.

The rearrangement uses TRBV7-3 and TRBJ2-1, with TRBD1 matching over 10 bases. Germline V gene data show CDR1 as SGHTA and CDR2 as FQGTGA. There are 15 residues in the CDR3. Losses at the gene ends were 5 bases for V and 6 bases for J; bases not matched to a gene: 7. CDR3 coding DNA: TGTGCCAGCAGCATCGACAGGGGGCGTTTCAATGAGCAGTTCTTC. Its protein is CASSIDRGRFNEQFF.

CDR3 sequence reads: CASSLLGPTEQYF. The CDR3 region has the DNA TGTGCCAGCAGCTTACTGGGACCGACCGAGCAGTACTTC. This chain joins TRBV11-2 and TRBJ2-7; possibly TRBD1 or TRBD2 for D (5 bases each). V lost 2 bases to trimming and J lost 6 bases, with 11 bases between them. From germline, CDR1 is SGHAT and CDR2 FQNNGV. This CDR3 is built from 13 residues.

This chain links TRBV9 with TRBJ2-2, with D tentatively TRBD1 (6 bases). The germline CDR1 and CDR2 sequences are SGDLS and YYNGEE. V was shortened by 0 bases and J by 1 base, with 7 bases between the two germline ends. The CDR3 has 15 residues. CDR3 DNA: TGTGCCAGCAGCGTAGGACAGGTGAACACCGGGGAGCTGTTTTTT. This encodes CASSVGQVNTGELFF.

The chain carries TRBV9 and TRBJ2-2, with D unresolved. V lost 0 bases, J lost 5 bases, and 11 bases lay in between. Per the germline V gene, CDR1 is SGDLS and CDR2 is YYNGEE. The CDR3 consists of 15 residues. The CDR3 region has the DNA TGTGCCAGCAGCGTAGGTCTAGAAACGACCGGGGAGCTGTTTTTT. It codes for CASSVGLETTGELFF.

A few counts support this clone. The chain's CDR3 is CASSDRLAADTQYF. The DNA for the CDR3 is TGTGCCAGCAGTGATCGGCTAGCTGCAGATACGCAGTATTTT. The chain employs TRBV6-1 and TRBJ2-3, with D possibly being TRBD2 (5 bases). This CDR3 is built from 14 residues. Germline CDR1 is MNHNS and CDR2 is SASEGT. The ends were cut back, 3 bases at V and 4 bases at J, with 11 bases in the middle.

Remarks on this clone: Other DNA sequences in the sample encode the same CDR3. The chain is built from TRBV7-2 and TRBJ1-1; D uncertain. V lost 1 base and J 0 bases, leaving 6 bases between the germline ends. This CDR3 region has 14 residues. Germline assignment: CDR1 SGHTA and CDR2 FQGNSA. CDR3: CASSLVPLNTEAFF. The CDR3 bases are TGTGCCAGCAGCTTAGTCCCATTGAACACTGAAGCTTTCTTT.

This clone was recorded only once. The V call is TRBV30, the J call TRBJ2-1; D is unclear. Germline V gene lookup returns CDR1 GTSNPN and CDR2 SVGIG (reference sequence). V was cut by 4 bases and J by 3 bases, with 7 bases left in between. This CDR3 region has 12 residues. CDR3 sequence: CAWMAGYNEQFF. The CDR3 nucleotides read TGTGCCTGGATGGCTGGCTACAATGAGCAGTTCTTC.

CDR3 sequence (DNA): TGCGCCAGCAGCCAAGGCCTACGGGGCAGGTCCAACTACAATGAGCAGTTCTTC. Amino acids: CASSQGLRGRSNYNEQFF. The J gene is TRBJ2-1, the V gene TRBV4-3; the D call may be TRBD1 or TRBD2 (5 bases each). This CDR3 comprises 18 residues. Germline CDR1 LGHNA, CDR2 YSLEER. Trimming took 1 base from V and 3 from J, leaving 19 bases between them.

This clone was detected only once. V is TRBV10-3 and J is TRBJ2-1; D is ambiguous. The V end lost 0 bases, the J end lost 2 bases, and 8 bases lay between the germline ends. Germline lookup yields CDR1 ENHRY and CDR2 SYGVKD. CDR3 length: 15 residues. The CDR3 bases are TGTGCCATCAGTGAGTCTGGGGAACCCTACAATGAGCAGTTCTTC. It yields the protein CAISESGEPYNEQFF.

The chain employs TRBV29-1 and TRBJ1-1; weak D call: TRBD1 (5 bases). V was trimmed by 0 bases and J by 4 bases, leaving 15 bases between them. Looked up from germline, CDR1 is SQVTM and CDR2 is ANQGSEA. This CDR3 is built from 15 residues. As DNA, the CDR3 is TGCAGCGTTGAAGATAGATTGGGGCAGTCCACTGAAGCTTTCTTT. Its translation is CSVEDRLGQSTEAFF.

Points on this clone: This sample includes further DNA sequences coding for the same CDR3. In DNA form, the CDR3 reads TGTGCCAGCAGCTTAAATAGGGGTACTGAAGCTTTCTTT. It translates to CASSLNRGTEAFF. The chain has TRBV7-9 and TRBJ1-1; TRBD1 might be the D (5 bases). This CDR3 spans 13 amino acids. From germline, CDR1 is SEHNR and CDR2 FQNEAQ (reference sequence). Trimming stripped 2 bases from V and 5 bases from J, with 9 bases between.

The genes are TRBV6-4 and TRBJ1-5, with D possibly matching TRBD1 (5 bases). This CDR3 comprises 16 residues. Germline CDR1 MRHNA, CDR2 SNTAGT. V lost 2 bases to trimming and J lost 0 bases, with 11 bases between them. The CDR3 DNA reads as TGTGCCAGCAGTGACCCGACAGTCTATAGCAATCAGCCCCAGCATTTT. This translates into CASSDPTVYSNQPQHF.

The chain has TRBV20-1 and TRBJ2-3, with D unclear. V was clipped by 3 bases and J by 3 bases, with 10 bases between them. The germline CDR1 and CDR2 sequences are DFQATT and SNEGSKA (reference sequence). CDR3 size: 13 residues. The CDR3 spells CSASGYMTDTQYF. The CDR3 DNA is TGCAGTGCTAGTGGCTACATGACAGATACGCAGTATTTT.

The chain uses TRBV7-9 and TRBJ1-4, with D unresolved. Looked up from germline, CDR1 is SEHNR and CDR2 is FQNEAQ (reference sequence). This CDR3 comprises 14 residues. The V end lost 5 bases, the J end lost 4 bases, and 11 bases lay between the germline ends. This CDR3 is CASSTDWNNEKLFF. In nucleotides, the CDR3 is TGTGCCAGCAGCACCGACTGGAATAATGAAAAACTGTTTTTT.

This chain connects TRBV13 to TRBJ1-6, with no clear D. This CDR3 has 12 residues. CDR1 and CDR2 from the germline V gene are PRHDT and FYEKMQ (reference sequence). V lost 2 bases, J lost 7 bases, and 3 bases lay in between. The CDR3 nucleotides read TGTGCCAGCAGCTTACCCAATTCACCCCTCCACTTT. It codes for CASSLPNSPLHF.

This chain connects TRBV4-2 to TRBJ2-3; TRBD2 might be the D (6 bases). Looked up from germline, CDR1 is LGHNA and CDR2 is YNFKEQ. V was trimmed by 4 bases and J by 0 bases, leaving 17 bases between them. The CDR3 has 17 residues. The CDR3 nucleotides are TGTGCCAGCAGCCGCCATGGGACTTCATCTAGCACAGATACGCAGTATTTT. Translating gives CASSRHGTSSSTDTQYF.

This chain connects TRBV5-1 to TRBJ2-3; possibly TRBD1 for D (6 bases). Germline loops: CDR1 SGHRS, CDR2 YFSETQ. The CDR3 spans 17 residues. Trimming removed 2 bases at V and 0 bases at J, with 16 bases between. The CDR3 here is CASSFGTLPSSTDTQYF. Here the CDR3 DNA reads TGCGCCAGCAGCTTCGGGACATTACCTTCTAGCACAGATACGCAGTATTTT.

The chain employs TRBV27 and TRBJ2-4; either TRBD1 or TRBD2 may supply D (5 bases each). Germline V gene lookup returns CDR1 MNHEY and CDR2 SMNVEV (reference sequence). Trimming took off 10 bases at V and 1 base at J, with 17 bases between the two ends. The CDR3 loop spans 15 amino acids. The CDR3 nucleotides are TGTGCCACCCCTCCAGGGTGGGGGGCCAAAAACATTCAGTACTTC. As protein: CATPPGWGAKNIQYF.

The J gene is TRBJ2-5, the V gene TRBV7-6, with D possibly called TRBD1 or TRBD2 (5 bases each). This CDR3 has 13 amino acids. Germline CDR1 and CDR2: SGHVS and FNYEAQ. V lost 0 bases, J lost 4 bases, and 6 bases lay in between. The CDR3 DNA reads as TGTGCCAGCAGCTTAGCGAGGGGAGAGACCCAGTACTTC. It specifies CASSLARGETQYF. Variable domain in full (rest from reference TRBV7-6 and TRBJ2-5): GAGVSQSPRYKVTKRGQDVALRCDPISGHVSLYWYRQALGQGPEFLTYFNYEAQQDKSGLPNDRFSAERPEGSISTLTIQRTEQRDSAMYRCASSLARGETQYFGPGTRLLVL.

V usage is TRBV7-9 and J usage is TRBJ1-6, with D tentatively TRBD1 (6 bases). CDR1 and CDR2 (germline): SEHNR, FQNEAQ (reference sequence). V gave up 4 bases and J gave up 0 bases, with 10 bases separating them. The CDR3 consists of 16 residues. CDR3 sequence reads: CASSSQGSSYNSPLHF. CDR3 nucleotides: TGTGCCAGCAGCTCACAGGGCAGCTCCTATAATTCACCCCTCCACTTT.